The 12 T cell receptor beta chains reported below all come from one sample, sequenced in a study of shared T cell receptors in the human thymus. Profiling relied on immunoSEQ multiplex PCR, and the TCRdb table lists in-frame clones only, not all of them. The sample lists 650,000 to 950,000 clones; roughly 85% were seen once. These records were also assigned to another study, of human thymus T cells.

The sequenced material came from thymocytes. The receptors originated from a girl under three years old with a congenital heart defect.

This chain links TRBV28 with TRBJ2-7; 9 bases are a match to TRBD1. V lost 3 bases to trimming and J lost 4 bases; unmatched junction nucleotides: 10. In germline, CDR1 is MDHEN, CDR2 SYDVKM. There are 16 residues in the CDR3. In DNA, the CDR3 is TGTGCCAGCAGTTTCCCAGGACAGGGGACTCTATACGAGCAGTACTTC. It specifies CASSFPGQGTLYEQYF.

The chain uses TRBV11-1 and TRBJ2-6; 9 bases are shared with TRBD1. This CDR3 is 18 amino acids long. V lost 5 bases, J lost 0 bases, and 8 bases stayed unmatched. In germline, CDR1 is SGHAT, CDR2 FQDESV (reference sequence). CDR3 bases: TGTGCCAGCAGCCGTGGACAGGGGACTTCCTCTGGGGCCAACGTCCTGACTTTC. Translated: CASSRGQGTSSGANVLTF.

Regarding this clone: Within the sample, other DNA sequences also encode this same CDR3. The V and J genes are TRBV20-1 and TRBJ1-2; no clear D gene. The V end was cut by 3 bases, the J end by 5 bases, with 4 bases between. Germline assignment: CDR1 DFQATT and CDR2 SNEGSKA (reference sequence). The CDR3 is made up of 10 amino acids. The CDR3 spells CSARRYGYTF. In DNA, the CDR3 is TGCAGTGCTAGGCGTTATGGCTACACCTTC.

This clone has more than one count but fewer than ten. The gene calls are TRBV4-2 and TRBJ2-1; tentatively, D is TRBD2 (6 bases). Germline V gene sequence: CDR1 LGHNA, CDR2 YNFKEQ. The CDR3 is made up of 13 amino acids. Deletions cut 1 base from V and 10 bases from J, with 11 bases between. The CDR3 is CASSQATSSEQFF. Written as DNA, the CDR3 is TGTGCCAGCAGCCAAGCGACTAGTTCCGAGCAGTTCTTC.

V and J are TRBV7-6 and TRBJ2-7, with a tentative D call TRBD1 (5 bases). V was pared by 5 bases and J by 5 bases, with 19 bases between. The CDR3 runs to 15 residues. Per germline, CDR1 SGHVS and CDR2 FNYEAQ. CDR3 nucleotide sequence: TGTGCCAGCAGCCCCAGACAGCTTCCGTCGCACGAGCAGTACTTC. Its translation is CASSPRQLPSHEQYF.

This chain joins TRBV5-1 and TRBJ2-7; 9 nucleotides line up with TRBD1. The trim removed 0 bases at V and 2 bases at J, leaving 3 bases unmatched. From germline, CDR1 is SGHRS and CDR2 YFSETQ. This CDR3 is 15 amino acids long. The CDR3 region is CASSLVGQGPYEQYF. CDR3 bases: TGCGCCAGCAGCTTGGTGGGACAGGGCCCCTACGAGCAGTACTTC.

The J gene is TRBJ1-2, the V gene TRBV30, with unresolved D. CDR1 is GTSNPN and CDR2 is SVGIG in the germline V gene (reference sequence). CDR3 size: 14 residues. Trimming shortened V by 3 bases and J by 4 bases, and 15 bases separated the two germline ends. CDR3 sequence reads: CAWRRAPTLYGYTF. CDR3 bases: TGTGCCTGGAGGAGGGCCCCAACCCTCTATGGCTACACCTTC.

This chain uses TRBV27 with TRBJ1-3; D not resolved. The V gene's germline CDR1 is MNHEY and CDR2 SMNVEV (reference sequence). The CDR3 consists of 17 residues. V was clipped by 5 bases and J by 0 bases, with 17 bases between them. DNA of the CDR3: TGTGCCAGCAGTGCTCTGCCCTGGCGGAGCTCTGGAAACACCATATATTTT. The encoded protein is CASSALPWRSSGNTIYF.

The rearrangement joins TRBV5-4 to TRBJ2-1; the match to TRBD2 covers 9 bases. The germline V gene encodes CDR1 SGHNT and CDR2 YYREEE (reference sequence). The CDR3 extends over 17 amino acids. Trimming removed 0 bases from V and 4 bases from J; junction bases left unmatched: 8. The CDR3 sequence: CASSLVLASGKYNEQFF. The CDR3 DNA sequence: TGTGCCAGCAGCTTGGTCCTGGCTAGCGGGAAGTACAATGAGCAGTTCTTC.

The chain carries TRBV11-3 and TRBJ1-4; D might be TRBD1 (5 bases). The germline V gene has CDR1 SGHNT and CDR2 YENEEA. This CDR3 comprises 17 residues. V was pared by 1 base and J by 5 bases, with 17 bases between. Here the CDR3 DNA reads TGTGCCAGCAGCTTAGCACTGTGGGGCAGACGAAATGAAAAACTGTTTTTT. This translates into CASSLALWGRRNEKLFF.

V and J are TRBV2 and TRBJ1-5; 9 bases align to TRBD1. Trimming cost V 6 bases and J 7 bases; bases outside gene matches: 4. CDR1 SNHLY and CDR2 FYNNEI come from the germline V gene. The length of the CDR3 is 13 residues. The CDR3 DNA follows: TGTGCCAGCAGGACAGGGGGACAGCAGCCCCAGCATTTT. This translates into CASRTGGQQPQHF.

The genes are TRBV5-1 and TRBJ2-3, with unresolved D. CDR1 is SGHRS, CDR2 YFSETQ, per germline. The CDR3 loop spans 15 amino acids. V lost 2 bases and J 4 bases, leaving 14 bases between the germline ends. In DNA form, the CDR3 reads TGCGCCAGCAGCTTTCGGTCCGAGGTTCCAGATACGCAGTATTTT. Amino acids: CASSFRSEVPDTQYF.